The 30 T cell receptor beta chains presented below share a single source sample, sequenced in a study of blood T cell repertoires in COVID-19. Generated by immunoSEQ multiplex PCR, the TCRdb table keeps only in-frame clones and is missing some. The sample holds about 95,000 clones, approximately 80% seen once. Specimen: peripheral blood. The receptors were sampled from a human donor in a cohort sampled during active COVID-19.

The chain employs TRBV28 and TRBJ2-7, with D tentatively TRBD1 (5 bases). Trimming took off 8 bases at V and 7 bases at J, with 21 bases between the two ends. CDR3 length: 14 amino acids. CDR1 is MDHEN, CDR2 SYDVKM, per germline. The DNA for the CDR3 is TGTGCCAGCCTAGAGCCGAAGGGGAAGAGAGAGCAGTACTTC. It codes for CASLEPKGKREQYF. The full variable domain, in which reference TRBV28 and TRBJ2-7 provide the parts outside the CDR3, is DVKVTQSSRYLVKRTGEKVFLECVQDMDHENMFWYRQDPGLGLRLIYFSYDVKMKEKGDIPEGYSVSREKKERFSLILESASTNQTSMYLCASLEPKGKREQYFGPGTRLTVT.

The chain combines TRBV12-3 or TRBV12-4 with TRBJ2-5, with 7 bases identical to TRBD1. V lost 5 bases to trimming and J lost 7 bases; unmatched junction nucleotides: 7. The CDR3 sequence is 13 residues long. Here the CDR3 DNA reads TGTGCCAGCAGTCTAGGGACAGTAGGGACCCAGTACTTC. Amino acids: CASSLGTVGTQYF.

Of note for this clone: Germline and junction disagree at one end, which may indicate a read error. This sample includes further DNA sequences coding for the same CDR3. The rearrangement uses TRBV18 and TRBJ1-6, with 9 nucleotides matching TRBD1. This CDR3 region has 15 residues. In germline, CDR1 is KGHSH, CDR2 LQKENI. CDR3 region: CASSIQGAGNSPLHF. DNA for the CDR3: TGTGCCAGCTCAATACAGGGGGCAGGGAATTCACCTCTCCACTTT.

The V call is TRBV9, the J call TRBJ1-2; D ambiguous. V was shortened by 0 bases and J by 3 bases, with 6 bases between the two germline ends. The CDR3 is 13 amino acids. CDR1 and CDR2 from the germline V gene are SGDLS and YYNGEE. The CDR3 DNA sequence: TGTGCCAGCAGCGTAGCGGAGTACTATGGCTACACCTTC. It codes for CASSVAEYYGYTF.

The V gene is TRBV7-9, the J gene TRBJ1-1, with a tentative D call TRBD1 (5 bases). The ends were cut back, 3 bases at V and 3 bases at J, with 8 bases in the middle. This CDR3 comprises 13 residues. The germline V gene has CDR1 SEHNR and CDR2 FQNEAQ (reference sequence). CDR3 loop: CASSFGGYTEAFF. The CDR3 bases are TGTGCCAGCAGCTTCGGGGGGTACACTGAAGCTTTCTTT.

The V and J genes are TRBV11-2 and TRBJ1-2, with 8 bases lining up with TRBD1. J gave up 6 bases and V 3 bases, and 6 bases lay outside the gene matches. CDR3 length equals 14 residues. Germline lookup yields CDR1 SGHAT and CDR2 FQNNGV. CDR3 residues: CASSFTSGGDGYTF. In DNA, the CDR3 is TGTGCCAGCAGCTTCACTTCAGGGGGCGATGGCTACACCTTC.

J is TRBJ1-2 and V is TRBV9, with 9 bases aligning to TRBD1. Germline-derived CDR1 and CDR2 are SGDLS and YYNGEE. This CDR3 has 15 residues. The V gene end was trimmed by 0 bases and the J gene end by 6 bases; junction bases not matched to a gene: 6. CDR3 DNA: TGTGCCAGCAGCGTAGCTCTCGGGACAGGGAATGGCTACACCTTC. Its translation: CASSVALGTGNGYTF.

Only one count was recorded for this clone. The chain joins TRBV9 to TRBJ2-1, with D perhaps TRBD1 (7 bases). CDR3 length: 15 amino acids. The V gene lost 4 bases and the J gene lost 0 bases, with 11 bases spanning the gap. CDR1 is SGDLS and CDR2 is YYNGEE in the germline V gene. The CDR3 sequence is CASSPQGGSYNEQFF. The DNA of the CDR3 is TGTGCCAGCAGCCCCCAGGGGGGCTCCTACAATGAGCAGTTCTTC. Full variable domain (rest looked up from reference TRBV9 and TRBJ2-1): DSGVTQTPKHLITATGQRVTLRCSPRSGDLSVYWYQQSLDQGLQFLIQYYNGEERAKGNILERFSAQQFPDLHSELNLSSLELGDSALYFCASSPQGGSYNEQFFGPGTRLTVL.

This rearrangement joins TRBV24-1 to TRBJ2-3; 7 bases map to TRBD1. Germline V gives CDR1 KGHDR, CDR2 SFDVKD. J lost 5 bases, V lost 4 bases, and 8 bases had no gene match. The CDR3 sequence is 15 residues long. The CDR3 region has the DNA TGTGCCACCAGTGACCCTGGACAGGTCGGAGATACGCAGTATTTT. This codes for CATSDPGQVGDTQYF.

The J gene is TRBJ1-6, the V gene TRBV25-1, with D perhaps TRBD1 (6 bases). V lost 10 bases, J lost 6 bases, and 19 bases lay in between. This CDR3 has 15 residues. CDR1 and CDR2 from the germline V gene are MGHDK and SYGVNS. Written as DNA, the CDR3 is TGTGCCACCGGGGCAGACAGGAAACCTAATTCACCCCTCCACTTT. Translating gives CATGADRKPNSPLHF.

The V and J genes are TRBV12-5 and TRBJ1-5; TRBD1 might be the D (6 bases). This CDR3 region has 16 residues. Germline CDR1 is LGHNT and CDR2 is FRNRAP. Trimming stripped 2 bases from V and 0 bases from J, with 11 bases between. The CDR3 nucleotides read TGTGCTAGTGGTTTGACCCGGACAGCTAGCAATCAGCCCCAGCATTTT. It specifies CASGLTRTASNQPQHF.

The chain couples TRBV18 to TRBJ1-1, with 8 bases lining up with TRBD1. The length of the CDR3 is 16 residues. CDR1 and CDR2 from the germline V gene are KGHSH and LQKENI. V lost 4 bases and J lost 0; bases outside the gene matches: 7. The DNA of the CDR3 is TGTGCCAGCTCACAACTACAGGGGGAAGTGAACACTGAAGCTTTCTTT. It yields the protein CASSQLQGEVNTEAFF. The variable domain in full, completed from reference TRBV18 and TRBJ1-1, reads NAGVMQNPRHLVRRRGQEARLRCSPMKGHSHVYWYRQLPEEGLKFMVYLQKENIIDESGMPKERFSAEFPKEGPSILRIQQVVRGDSAAYFCASSQLQGEVNTEAFFGQGTRLTVV.

This clone showed up just a few times. The chain joins TRBV19 to TRBJ2-3, with a weak D call TRBD1 (6 bases). V was shortened by 7 bases and J by 1 base, with 15 bases between the two germline ends. The CDR3 covers 15 residues. Germline V lookup: CDR1 LNHDA, CDR2 SQIVND (reference sequence). The CDR3 DNA reads as TGTGCCAGTAAGAATGCAGGGGTTCGCACAGATACGCAGTATTTT. Its translation is CASKNAGVRTDTQYF.

The chain is built from TRBV28 and TRBJ1-5; D not resolved. The CDR3 covers 13 residues. The V end lost 3 bases, the J end lost 4 bases, and 7 bases lay between the germline ends. Germline CDR1 is MDHEN and CDR2 is SYDVKM. As DNA, the CDR3 is TGTGCCAGCAGTTTGGCGGGGAATCAGCCCCAGCATTTT. Translation gives CASSLAGNQPQHF.

The V and J genes are TRBV3-1 (or the pseudogene TRBV3-2) and TRBJ2-7, with D unresolved. V lost 3 bases to trimming and J lost 6 bases, with 6 bases between them. CDR3 length equals 11 residues. Per germline, CDR1 LGHDT and CDR2 YNNKEL (reference sequence). CDR3 DNA sequence: TGTGCCAGCAGCCAGACTCGCGAGCAGTACTTC. Translated: CASSQTREQYF.

This chain uses TRBV6-5 with TRBJ2-3; unclear D gene. V lost 2 bases and J 2 bases, leaving 5 bases between the germline ends. Germline CDR1 MNHEY, CDR2 SVGAGI. The CDR3 contains 13 residues. Here the CDR3 DNA reads TGTGCCAGCAGTTACGACTCCACAGATACGCAGTATTTT. Its translation is CASSYDSTDTQYF.

V and J are TRBV10-3 and TRBJ2-7; perhaps TRBD1 as D (5 bases). The CDR3 extends over 14 amino acids. CDR1 and CDR2 from the germline V gene are ENHRY and SYGVKD. The V gene lost 3 bases and the J gene lost 0 bases, with 9 bases spanning the gap. The CDR3 coding sequence is TGTGCCATCAGTGACCTGACAGCCTCCTACGAGCAGTACTTC. This encodes CAISDLTASYEQYF.

In DNA form, the CDR3 reads TGTGCCAGCAGTACGACAGCAGGGGGCTATGGCTACACCTTC. Its translation: CASSTTAGGYGYTF. The V gene is TRBV27, the J gene TRBJ1-2; 7 bases are shared with TRBD1. Trimming removed 5 bases from V and 4 bases from J; junction bases left unmatched: 7. This CDR3 contains 14 residues. CDR1 and CDR2 from the germline V gene are MNHEY and SMNVEV (reference sequence).

The rearrangement uses TRBV7-3 and TRBJ1-1; perhaps TRBD1 as D (5 bases). The CDR3 has 16 amino acids. CDR1 is SGHTA, CDR2 FQGTGA, per germline. V dropped 2 bases and J dropped 1 base, with 14 bases sitting between them. The CDR3 DNA sequence: TGTGCCAGCAGCTTATTCGGGCAGGGAGGGAACACTGAAGCTTTCTTT. It translates to CASSLFGQGGNTEAFF.

A word on this clone: Sequence at one end of the junction differs from germline and may be a read error. The CDR3 DNA sequence: TGTGCTAGCAGGCCCGGTTCCGGGACAGGAGTCACCGGGGAGCTGTTTTTT. Translating gives CASRPGSGTGVTGELFF. The chain carries TRBV7-7 and TRBJ2-2; 8 bases align to TRBD1. CDR3 length: 17 residues. Germline V gene lookup returns CDR1 SSHAT and CDR2 FNYEAQ (reference sequence).

The chain recombines TRBV18 with TRBJ1-1; D might be TRBD1 (6 bases). With 2 bases removed from V and 1 base from J, the gap between germline ends came to 17 bases. Looked up from germline, CDR1 is KGHSH and CDR2 is LQKENI. The CDR3 covers 17 residues. The CDR3 loop reads CASSPSRSTGRNTEAFF. The CDR3 DNA sequence: TGTGCCAGCTCACCATCGAGGTCGACAGGAAGGAACACTGAAGCTTTCTTT. Together with reference TRBV18 and TRBJ1-1, the CDR3 gives the full variable domain: NAGVMQNPRHLVRRRGQEARLRCSPMKGHSHVYWYRQLPEEGLKFMVYLQKENIIDESGMPKERFSAEFPKEGPSILRIQQVVRGDSAAYFCASSPSRSTGRNTEAFFGQGTRLTVV.

The gene calls are TRBV7-2 and TRBJ1-6; 9 nucleotides align to TRBD1. The length of the CDR3 is 15 residues. Germline CDR1 SGHTA, CDR2 FQGNSA. The junction had 8 bases not matched to a gene; V was cut back by 5 bases and J by 9 bases. The CDR3 here is CASSANADRGSPLHF. The DNA for the CDR3 is TGTGCCAGCAGCGCCAACGCGGACAGGGGTTCACCCCTCCACTTT.

This clone was counted a few times. This chain connects TRBV12-5 to TRBJ2-1; TRBD2 matches at 16 bases. Germline values: CDR1 LGHNT, CDR2 FRNRAP. Trimming removed 2 bases from V and 6 bases from J; junction bases left unmatched: 19. The CDR3 sequence is 22 residues long. The chain's CDR3 is CASGLSILGLAGGKVSINEQFF. As DNA, the CDR3 is TGTGCTAGTGGTTTGTCGATCCTGGGACTAGCGGGAGGGAAGGTTTCGATCAATGAGCAGTTCTTC.

The chain employs TRBV21-1 and TRBJ1-5; TRBD1 reflects the table's D call only, with no check against the DNA. TRBV21-1 is shown as a pseudogene. The CDR3 has 16 residues. CDR3 coding DNA: TGTGCCAGCAGCAAAGTTTGGGACAGGGGAGGTCAGCCCCAGCATTTT. This codes for CASSKVWDRGGQPQHF.

The rearrangement joins TRBV24-1 to TRBJ1-6; 12 positions match TRBD1. Per the germline V gene, CDR1 is KGHDR and CDR2 is SFDVKD. The V gene end was trimmed by 1 base and the J gene end by 8 bases; junction bases not matched to a gene: 11. CDR3 length: 19 residues. Here the CDR3 reads CATSDLGTGGKSFDSPLHF. The CDR3, as DNA: TGTGCCACCAGTGATTTAGGGACAGGGGGCAAGTCTTTCGATTCACCCCTCCACTTT.

The chain is built from TRBV3-1 (or the pseudogene TRBV3-2) and TRBJ2-2; 9 bases agree with TRBD1. V dropped 6 bases and J dropped 1; count of bases not matched to a gene: 6. From germline, CDR1 is LGHDT and CDR2 YNNKEL (reference sequence). This CDR3 is 16 amino acids long. CDR3 sequence: CASRETGGRNTGELFF. As DNA, the CDR3 is TGTGCCAGCAGGGAAACAGGGGGCCGGAACACCGGGGAGCTGTTTTTT.

This sequence joins TRBV6-5 and TRBJ2-3; D is perhaps TRBD2 (6 bases). Germline V gives CDR1 MNHEY, CDR2 SVGAGI. This CDR3 comprises 13 residues. Trimming removed 8 bases from V and 11 bases from J, with 20 bases in between. Written as DNA, the CDR3 is TGTGCCAGCCGAACCGGGGGATACGTAAGGCAGTATTTT. Protein: CASRTGGYVRQYF.

The V and J genes are TRBV6-1 and TRBJ1-2, with D hard to call. This CDR3 is 13 amino acids long. Germline V gene sequence: CDR1 MNHNS, CDR2 SASEGT. V was cut by 2 bases and J by 8 bases, with 12 bases left in between. CDR3 region: CASSEQEAGGYTF. The DNA for the CDR3 is TGTGCCAGCAGTGAACAGGAAGCGGGGGGCTACACCTTC.

This chain uses TRBV7-6 with TRBJ2-2; maybe TRBD2 (6 bases). Germline CDR1 and CDR2: SGHVS and FNYEAQ. The CDR3 loop spans 17 amino acids. The V end lost 5 bases, the J end lost 4 bases, and 20 bases lay between the germline ends. In DNA, the CDR3 is TGTGCCAGCAGCCCAAGAACTAGCTCTCCGGGCACCGGGGAGCTGTTTTTT. Protein product: CASSPRTSSPGTGELFF.

The chain couples TRBV11-2 to TRBJ2-1, with D perhaps TRBD2 (5 bases). Germline V gene sequence: CDR1 SGHAT, CDR2 FQNNGV. V lost 2 bases to trimming and J lost 0 bases, with 11 bases between them. The CDR3 runs to 16 residues. The chain's CDR3 is CASSLTETISYNEQFF. In DNA, the CDR3 is TGTGCCAGCAGCTTAACAGAGACTATCTCCTACAATGAGCAGTTCTTC. The variable domain in full, with the rest retrieved from reference TRBV11-2 and TRBJ2-1, is EAGVAQSPRYKIIEKRQSVAFWCNPISGHATLYWYQQILGQGPKLLIQFQNNGVVDDSQLPKDRFSAERLKGVDSTLKIQPAKLEDSAVYLCASSLTETISYNEQFFGPGTRLTVL.